This T cell receptor beta chain emerged from a study of blood T cell repertoires in COVID-19. On the study more broadly: PBMCs, B-cell-depleted T cells, or T cells were the source of the cDNA or gDNA that made up the material.

Here immunoSEQ multiplex PCR was the method, and the copy in TCRdb shows in-frame clones only, minus some. This table has about 59,000 clones, 75% to 95% appearing once. This clone has only a few counts. CDR1 is DFQATT, CDR2 SNEGSKA, per germline (reference sequence). The CDR3 is 11 residues long. V was shortened by 5 bases and J by 8 bases, with 12 bases between the two germline ends. Specimen: peripheral blood. V usage is TRBV20-1 and J usage is TRBJ1-2, with a possible D match to TRBD1 (5 bases). The clonotype was recovered from a man aged 80 or over with acute or convalescent COVID-19. CDR3: CSAHLRGGYTF. In nucleotides, the CDR3 is TGCAGTGCTCATCTCCGGGGGGGCTACACCTTC.